This TCR beta chain was recorded in a study of cytomegalovirus exposure and HLA in healthy donors (dated by TCRdb to 2015 to 2018). Study-wide context: In an earlier analysis of roughly 500 of the donors, roughly 300 Gb of sequence data and 90 million to 120 million unique TCR beta sequences from some 170 million T cells were reported. A later analysis re-analyzed previously published TCR beta repertoires from 666 donors and added high-resolution HLA genotyping to study TCR occurrence patterns. Of the roughly 410 genotyped donors, 75% to 85% were placed in the genetic ancestry cluster associated with self-reported Caucasian donors. An early release covering 550 to 700 HLA-typed donors comprised about 300 gigabases of sequencing data and approximately 85 million unique TCR sequences. A later genetic analysis took genome-wide SNP genotypes for about 60% of the roughly 670 donors and used that subset as a discovery cohort. Typing coverage differed by locus: A, B, C, DRB1 and DQB1 were typed in roughly 620-640 donors, DQA1 in 500 to 550, DPA1 in 600 to 610, and DPB1 in 450 to 490. In the later analysis, no new phenotypic data were used to find candidate immune exposures; instead, reliance was placed on TCR beta sequences and their occurrence across donors. All discovery cohort repertoires had been generated using a single sequencing platform. Because of strong linkage in the cohort, a few DR-DQ haplotypes were treated as single units for association and clustering. To predict cytomegalovirus infection status, the study brought together high-throughput TCR immunosequencing, statistical association of individual TCRs with disease status, and machine learning. Besides the first cohort of 666 subjects, a separate validation cohort made up of around 120 different subjects was used. The aim of the study was to test whether cataloging public T cell receptors could identify signatures of past pathogen exposure. The study profiled the T cell repertoires of fewer than 850 subjects by immunosequencing and related them to cytomegalovirus serostatus. HLA typing included class I and class II loci at four-digit resolution. On average, around 230,000 unique TCR beta nucleotide sequences were sequenced per donor among more than 350 genotyped donors of the cohort, with roughly 18% of those sequences being non-productive. Donor age, sex, ethnicity and CMV serostatus were collected together with the repertoire data. To decide whether each TCR beta V gene segment behaved as functional or pseudogenic, an earlier analysis of 587 of the donors relied on high-throughput TCR beta sequencing. Overall study results and their limits: In both the original and validation cohorts, the classifier was reported to diagnose cytomegalovirus status with high specificity and sensitivity. A later analysis associated about 16,000 TCR beta sequences with specific HLA alleles at a false discovery rate of 0.05. While some public TCRs were present in many individuals, most TCR sequences turned up only very rarely across donors. According to a later analysis, parvovirus B19, influenza, CMV and Epstein-Barr virus appeared linked to several top co-occurrence clusters. A cluster of highly shared sequence variants was judged likely to represent a technical artifact of the sequencing pipeline. HLA typing was unavailable for some donors at each locus, so association tests used only the typed subset. It was suggested by the authors that the approach could potentially be generalized to other disease states and immunological phenotypes. The study gave a list of about 170 TCR beta chains associated with cytomegalovirus. In a later analysis, most CMV-associated TCR beta chains were found to appear HLA-restricted, with HLA associations seemingly driven largely by CMV exposure. The 87-base-pair reads could not distinguish some IMGT-functional V segments, including TRBV6-2 and TRBV6-3, so those segments were excluded. The only immune exposure information available for the cohort was CMV serostatus. A few of the identified cytomegalovirus-associated TCR beta chains were confirmed in vitro to be specific for cytomegalovirus antigens. In a later analysis, HLA-associated TCR beta chains showed more clonal expansion and lower generation probabilities than non-associated chains that were equally common. According to a later analysis, TCR association rates differed among HLA loci, with DRB1 alleles showing the most associated TCRs and HLA-C alleles showing the fewest. A further reported finding was that TCR beta sequences accurately predicted the HLA-A and HLA-B alleles for most subjects in the first cohort. In a later genetic analysis, fewer N-insertions in productive TCRs were reported among donors in an Asian-associated ancestry cluster than the approximately 670-donor mean. Strong co-occurrence of HLA alleles, especially DR and DQ, made assigning TCR associations to individual alleles difficult. Correlated functional status among segregating V segments might reflect linkage disequilibrium, but an unknown experimental factor could not be ruled out. V-gene and J-gene trimming of TCR beta chains was associated with a missense DCLRE1C variant in a later genetic analysis, and the association was replicated in an independent cohort. In an earlier analysis of over 550 of the donors, most TCR beta V segments were observed in productive rearrangements about 87% or about 30% of the time, broadly matching IMGT annotations. The earlier analysis of approximately 590 of the donors excluded about 16 rarely observed V segments, including chromosome 9 orphons, because counts were too low. The presence/absence analyses assumed that sequencing depth was roughly uniform across donors, and that assumption may not be true. In this cohort, only TCR beta chains were sequenced, and detectable features were limited by the absence of alpha or paired-chain data.

Library construction relied on the immunoSEQ multiplex PCR assay. A mixture of 60 forward primers for TCR Vbeta segments and 13 reverse primers for TCR Jbeta segments was used in the multiplex PCR. The CDR3 region of rearranged TCR beta genes was amplified from genomic DNA with a multiplex PCR assay. On the Illumina HiSeq System, the amplified TCR beta libraries were sequenced as 87-base-pair reads. Turning to the authors' computational methods: In a later analysis, 77 million or so unique TCR beta chains were counted across the 690 or so repertoires, and some 10 million of these chains were shared by at least two donors. To remove PCR and sequencing errors, raw reads were error-corrected and collapsed into unique sequences using a nearest-neighbor algorithm that merged closely related sequences. CDR3 sequences were aligned to IMGT reference sequences to assign V, D and J gene segments. For a sequence to be retained, at least a six-nucleotide match to both a V gene segment and a J gene segment was required. A rearrangement was called productive if the CDR3 had no stop codons and remained in frame with V and J, and every other rearrangement was called non-productive. Following IMGT convention, CDR3 was defined as the stretch from the second conserved V-encoded cysteine to the conserved J-encoded phenylalanine. The earlier analysis of about 640 of the donors excluded any sequence lacking an unambiguous match to a single V gene segment. In an earlier analysis of a few hundred of the donors, a V segment was called functional when productive rearrangements were above 56.7%, and segregating when the standard deviation between donors exceeded 5%. A statistical classification framework was built to diagnose cytomegalovirus status from the catalog of TCR beta chain sequences. In a later analysis, V and J genes were assigned by comparing TCR nucleotide sequences against IMGT/GENE-DB human TR gene sequences. In a later analysis, CDR3 sequences and most-parsimonious VDJ recombination scenarios were assigned using the TCRdist pipeline. A later analysis defined each TCR beta chain by its CDR3 amino acid sequence plus V-gene family, and excluded reads lacking a unique V-gene family. As a way to deal with suspected cross-contamination and a sequencing artifact, a later analysis dropped under 600 nucleotide sequences that were highly shared and had low generation probability. In a later analysis, a clonal expansion index was calculated for each public chain from normalized within-repertoire ranks of inferred template counts. In a later analysis, generation probabilities were computed using a VDJ recombination model fitted to out-of-frame rearrangements, and the results were checked against IGoR. A later analysis scored TCR-TCR, TCR-HLA and TCR-CMV co-occurrence with hypergeometric tests, applying a repertoire-size bias correction to TCR pairs. To estimate false discovery rates, a later analysis permuted the HLA or CMV assignments 20 times. A later analysis grouped co-occurring TCRs with DBSCAN, adding TCRdist sequence similarity when clustering within HLA-allele-positive subsets. For co-occurrence clustering, repertoires with fewer than 30,000 or more than 120,000 public chains were excluded, along with five or six repertoires with anomalous nucleotide sharing. TCRdb re-hosts the immuneACCESS table, in-frame sequences only. Its copies lack some clones; in the studies checked, an unresolved V gene accounts for under half of them, and the cause for the rest is not known. V and J calls and clone size come straight from that table; D and trimming were deduced from the DNA. For this sample there are over 50,000 clones; roughly two thirds appear just once. The ten largest clones represent less than 20% of the sample.

The cohort was made up of roughly 670 healthy bone marrow donors. At the time of sampling, all cohort members were nominally healthy, though unrecorded immune exposures were likely present. The donor tested CMV seropositive and was one of the 289 seropositive cohort members. Every donor gave a peripheral blood sample, and the peripheral blood mononuclear cells from that sample were used for TCR beta sequencing. The Qiagen DNeasy Blood Extraction Kit was used to extract genomic DNA from the blood cell samples. For this clone: Its antigen target is currently unknown. No base quality information exists; no much larger clone differs at one position.

CDR1 and CDR2, looked up from the germline V gene (reference sequence), are PRHDT and FYEKMQ. The germline ends are 12 bases apart after V is trimmed by 5 bases and J by 5 bases. The CDR3 spans 14 residues, from the cysteine through the phenylalanine. Only the CDR3 portion is preserved as DNA: 42 bases, with reading frame beginning at the first base. This receptor was obtained from a man aged 40-50 years in good health and CMV-seropositive. Sample: PBMCs. The chain is encoded by TRBV13 joined to TRBJ2-2; no D gene is confidently identified. The CDR3 protein: CASSPQGGTGELFF. The nucleotides read TGTGCCAGCAGCCCCCAAGGCGGTACCGGGGAGCTGTTTTTT.